This T cell receptor beta chain was identified in a study of metastatic and nonmetastatic thyroid tumors. Study-level information: From malignant and benign thyroid patients, repertoires in blood and in tumor or nodule tissue were compared.

Points from the study as a whole: Reportedly, malignant thyroid tumors had significantly higher TCR beta diversity than benign nodules, in blood and tumor.

All patients reached thyroid surgery having received no treatment beforehand. Details on this clone: Its antigen is currently unknown. Additional DNA sequences in this sample encode the identical CDR3.

Study processing details: Building a distant-metastasis classifier for papillary thyroid cancer drew on CDR3 differences across clinicopathological groups. TCRdb used MiXCR to call clones anew from the PCR reads. The V and J calls and clone size are TCRdb's, not the authors'. The sample contains about 18,000 clones, 34% of which appear only once. Deletions cut 2 bases from V and 1 base from J, with 5 bases between. The length of the CDR3 is 14 residues. Per germline, CDR1 SEHNR and CDR2 FQNEAQ (reference sequence). This TCR derives from a male donor with papillary thyroid cancer or a benign thyroid nodule (not recorded which). Some clones in this sample may be carry-over from other donors' samples. Input material: tumor tissue. The chain uses TRBV7-9 and TRBJ2-2, with D uncertain. The CDR3 coding sequence is TGTGCCAGCAGCTTACAGATGAACACCGGGGAGCTGTTTTTT. As protein: CASSLQMNTGELFF.